This record concerns one TCR beta chain sequence. Unmatched junction bases numbered 9, after V lost 3 bases and J lost 1 base. Germline V gives CDR1 MGHRA, CDR2 YSYEKL. This CDR3 is built from 17 residues. Sequencing used immunoSEQ multiplex PCR; TCRdb keeps in-frame clones, though not all of them. Seen here are about 1.9 million clones, over 85% observed once, and the top ten hold over 1.5%. This sample was taken from a study of shared clonotypes between healthy human individuals. Naive CD8 cells comprised CD45RO-negative, CCR7-positively selected cells, excluding terminally differentiated effector memory CD45RA+ cells.

Sequencing was performed on naive CD8+ T cells from PBMCs. The receptor's source is a man between 18 and 35 years old in good health. Some clones in this sample may be carry-over from other donors' samples. The chain links TRBV4-1 to TRBJ2-3, with 8 bases matching TRBD2. In DNA form, the CDR3 reads TGCGCCAGCAGCCACCCAGGGCGGGGGGCTGGCACAGATACGCAGTATTTT. As protein: CASSHPGRGAGTDTQYF.